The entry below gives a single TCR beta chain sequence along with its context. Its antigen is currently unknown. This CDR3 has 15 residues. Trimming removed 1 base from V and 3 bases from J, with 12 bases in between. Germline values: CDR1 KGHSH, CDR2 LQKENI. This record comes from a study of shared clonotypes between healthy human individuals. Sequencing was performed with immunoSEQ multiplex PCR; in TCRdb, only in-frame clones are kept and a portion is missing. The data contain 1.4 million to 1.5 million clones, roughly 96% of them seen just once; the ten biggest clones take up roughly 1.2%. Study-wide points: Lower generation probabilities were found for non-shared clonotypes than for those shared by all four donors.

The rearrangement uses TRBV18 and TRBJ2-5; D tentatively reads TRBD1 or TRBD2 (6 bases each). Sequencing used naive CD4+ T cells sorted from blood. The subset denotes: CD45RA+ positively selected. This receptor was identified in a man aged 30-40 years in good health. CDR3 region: CASSPLGGLKETQYF. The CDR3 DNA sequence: TGTGCCAGCTCACCACTAGGGGGGCTGAAAGAGACCCAGTACTTC. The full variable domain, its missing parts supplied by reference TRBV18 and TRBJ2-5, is NAGVMQNPRHLVRRRGQEARLRCSPMKGHSHVYWYRQLPEEGLKFMVYLQKENIIDESGMPKERFSAEFPKEGPSILRIQQVVRGDSAAYFCASSPLGGLKETQYFGPGTRLLVL.